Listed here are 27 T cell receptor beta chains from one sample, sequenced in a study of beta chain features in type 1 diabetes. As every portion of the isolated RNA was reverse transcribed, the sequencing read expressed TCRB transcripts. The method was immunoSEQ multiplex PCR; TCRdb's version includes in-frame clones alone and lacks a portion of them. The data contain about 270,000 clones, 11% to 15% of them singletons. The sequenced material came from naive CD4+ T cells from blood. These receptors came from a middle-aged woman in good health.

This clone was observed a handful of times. In DNA, the CDR3 is TGTGGGACAGGGGGGCCGGGGCAGCCCCAGCATTTT. Amino acids: CGTGGPGQPQHF. The chain recombines TRBV19 with TRBJ1-5; TRBD1 aligns across 10 bases. There are 12 residues in the CDR3. The germline V gene has CDR1 LNHDA and CDR2 SQIVND (reference sequence).

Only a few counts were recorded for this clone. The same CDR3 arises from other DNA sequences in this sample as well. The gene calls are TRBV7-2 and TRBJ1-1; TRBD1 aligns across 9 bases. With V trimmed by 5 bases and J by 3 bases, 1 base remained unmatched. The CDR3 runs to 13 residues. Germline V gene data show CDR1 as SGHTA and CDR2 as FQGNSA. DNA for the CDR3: TGTGCCAGCAGCAGACAGGGGGACACTGAAGCTTTCTTT. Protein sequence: CASSRQGDTEAFF.

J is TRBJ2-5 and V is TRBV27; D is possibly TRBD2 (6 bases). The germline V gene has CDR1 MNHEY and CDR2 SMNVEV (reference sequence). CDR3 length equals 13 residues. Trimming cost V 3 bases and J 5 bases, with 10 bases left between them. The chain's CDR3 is CASSLGGRETQYF. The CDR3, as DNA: TGTGCCAGCAGTTTGGGGGGACGGGAGACCCAGTACTTC.

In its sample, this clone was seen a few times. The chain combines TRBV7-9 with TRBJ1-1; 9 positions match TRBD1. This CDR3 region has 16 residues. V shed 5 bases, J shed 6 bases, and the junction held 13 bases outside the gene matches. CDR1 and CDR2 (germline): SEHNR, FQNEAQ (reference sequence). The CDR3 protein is CASSHISGTGSAEAFF. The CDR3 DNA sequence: TGTGCCAGCAGCCACATCTCCGGGACAGGGAGCGCTGAAGCTTTCTTT.

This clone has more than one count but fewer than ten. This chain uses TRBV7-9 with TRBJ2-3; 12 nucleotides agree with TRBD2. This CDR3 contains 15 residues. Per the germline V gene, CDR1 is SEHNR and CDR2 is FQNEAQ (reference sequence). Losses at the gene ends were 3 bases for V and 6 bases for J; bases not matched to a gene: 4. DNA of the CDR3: TGTGCCAGCAGCTTTACTAGCGGGGGGTCCGATACGCAGTATTTT. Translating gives CASSFTSGGSDTQYF.

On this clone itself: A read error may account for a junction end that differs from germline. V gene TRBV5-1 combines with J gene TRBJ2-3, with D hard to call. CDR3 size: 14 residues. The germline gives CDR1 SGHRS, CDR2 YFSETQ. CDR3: CVSSSEYGTDTQYF. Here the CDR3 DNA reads TGCGTCAGCAGCTCGGAGTACGGCACAGATACGCAGTATTTT.

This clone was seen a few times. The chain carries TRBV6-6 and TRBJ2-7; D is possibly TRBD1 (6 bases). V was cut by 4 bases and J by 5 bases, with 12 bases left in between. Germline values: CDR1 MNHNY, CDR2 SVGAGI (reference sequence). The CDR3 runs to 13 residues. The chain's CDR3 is CASSSLQGNEQYF. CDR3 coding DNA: TGTGCCAGCAGTTCTCTACAGGGAAACGAGCAGTACTTC.

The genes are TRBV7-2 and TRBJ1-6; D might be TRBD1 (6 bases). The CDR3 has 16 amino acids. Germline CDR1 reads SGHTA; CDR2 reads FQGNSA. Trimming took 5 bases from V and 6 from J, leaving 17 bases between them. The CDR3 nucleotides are TGTGCCAGCAGCCGGTCGACCGGGACACGTAATTCACCCCTCCACTTT. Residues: CASSRSTGTRNSPLHF.

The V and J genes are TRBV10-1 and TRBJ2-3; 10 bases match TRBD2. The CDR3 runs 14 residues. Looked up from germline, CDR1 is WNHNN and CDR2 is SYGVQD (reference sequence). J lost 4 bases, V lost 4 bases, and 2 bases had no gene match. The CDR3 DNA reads TGCGCCAGCAGTGGTACTAGCGGGGCAGATACGCAGTATTTT. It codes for CASSGTSGADTQYF.

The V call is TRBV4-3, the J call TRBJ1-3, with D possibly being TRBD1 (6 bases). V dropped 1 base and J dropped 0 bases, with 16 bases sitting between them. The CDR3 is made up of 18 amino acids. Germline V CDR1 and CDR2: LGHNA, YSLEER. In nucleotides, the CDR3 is TGCGCCAGCAGCCAAGTTTGGGACACAGGTGCCTCTGGAAACACCATATATTTT. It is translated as CASSQVWDTGASGNTIYF.

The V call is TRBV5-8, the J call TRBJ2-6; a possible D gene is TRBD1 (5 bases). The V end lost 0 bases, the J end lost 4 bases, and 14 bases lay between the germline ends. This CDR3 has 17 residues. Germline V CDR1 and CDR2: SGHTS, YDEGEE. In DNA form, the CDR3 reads TGTGCCAGCAGCTTGGTTCAGGGTACATCAGGGGCCAACGTCCTGACTTTC. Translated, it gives CASSLVQGTSGANVLTF.

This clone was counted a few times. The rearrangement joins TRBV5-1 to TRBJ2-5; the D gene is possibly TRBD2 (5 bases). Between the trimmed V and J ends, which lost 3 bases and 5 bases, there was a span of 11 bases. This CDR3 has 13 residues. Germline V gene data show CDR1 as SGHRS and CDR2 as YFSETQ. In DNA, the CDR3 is TGCGCCAGCAGCTCCCCTAGCCGGGAGACCCAGTACTTC. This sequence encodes CASSSPSRETQYF.

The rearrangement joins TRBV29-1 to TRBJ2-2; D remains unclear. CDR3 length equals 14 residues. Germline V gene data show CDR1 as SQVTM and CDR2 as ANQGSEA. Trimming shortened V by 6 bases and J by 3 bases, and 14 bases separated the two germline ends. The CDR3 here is CSVRSPEYTGELFF. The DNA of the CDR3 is TGCAGCGTCAGATCCCCAGAATACACCGGGGAGCTGTTTTTT.

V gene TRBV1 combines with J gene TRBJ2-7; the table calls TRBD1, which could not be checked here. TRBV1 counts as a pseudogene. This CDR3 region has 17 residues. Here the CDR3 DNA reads TGCACCAGCAGCCAGAAAGCCCGGAACAGGGGGTCGGGCGAGCAGTACTTC. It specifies CTSSQKARNRGSGEQYF.

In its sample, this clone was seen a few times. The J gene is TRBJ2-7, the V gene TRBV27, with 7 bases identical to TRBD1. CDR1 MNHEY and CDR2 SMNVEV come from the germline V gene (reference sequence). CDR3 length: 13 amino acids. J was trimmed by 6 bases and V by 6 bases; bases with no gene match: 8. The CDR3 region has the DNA TGTGCCAGCAGCTTGACAGGGAAGGGCGAGCAGTACTTC. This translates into CASSLTGKGEQYF.

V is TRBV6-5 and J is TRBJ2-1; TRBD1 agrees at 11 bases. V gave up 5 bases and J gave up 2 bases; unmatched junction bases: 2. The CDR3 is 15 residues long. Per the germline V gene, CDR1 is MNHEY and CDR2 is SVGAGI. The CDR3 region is CASSPGQGAYNEQFF. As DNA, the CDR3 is TGTGCCAGCAGTCCGGGACAGGGGGCCTACAATGAGCAGTTCTTC.

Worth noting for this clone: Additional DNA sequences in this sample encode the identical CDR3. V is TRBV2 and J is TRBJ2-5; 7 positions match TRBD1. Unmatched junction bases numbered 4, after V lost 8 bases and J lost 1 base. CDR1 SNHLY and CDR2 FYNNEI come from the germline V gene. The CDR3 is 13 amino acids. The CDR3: CASRGQPQETQYF. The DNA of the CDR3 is TGTGCCAGCCGGGGACAGCCCCAAGAGACCCAGTACTTC.

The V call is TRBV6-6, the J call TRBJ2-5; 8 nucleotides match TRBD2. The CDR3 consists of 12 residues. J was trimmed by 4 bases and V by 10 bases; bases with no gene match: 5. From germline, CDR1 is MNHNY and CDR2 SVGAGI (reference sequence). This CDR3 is CAIGTRAETQYF. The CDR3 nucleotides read TGTGCCATCGGGACTAGGGCAGAGACCCAGTACTTC.

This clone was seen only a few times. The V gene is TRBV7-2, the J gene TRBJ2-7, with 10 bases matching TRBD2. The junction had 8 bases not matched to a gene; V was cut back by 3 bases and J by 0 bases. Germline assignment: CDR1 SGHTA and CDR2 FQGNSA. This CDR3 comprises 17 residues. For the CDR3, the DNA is TGTGCCAGCAGCTTCATAGCGGGGGGCCCTCACTCCTACGAGCAGTACTTC. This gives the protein CASSFIAGGPHSYEQYF.

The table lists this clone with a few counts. Here the CDR3 reads CASSLTRETQYF. The CDR3 nucleotides are TGTGCCAGTAGCCTGACAAGGGAGACCCAGTACTTC. V usage is TRBV19 and J usage is TRBJ2-5; D is uncertain. V was shortened by 6 bases and J by 5 bases, with 10 bases between the two germline ends. Per the germline V gene, CDR1 is LNHDA and CDR2 is SQIVND (reference sequence). The CDR3 has 12 amino acids.

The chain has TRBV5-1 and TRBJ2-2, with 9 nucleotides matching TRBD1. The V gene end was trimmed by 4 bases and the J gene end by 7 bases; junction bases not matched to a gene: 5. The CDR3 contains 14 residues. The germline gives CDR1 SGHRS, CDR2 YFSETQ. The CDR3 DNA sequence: TGCGCCAGCAGCAGCCCGGGACAGGGCGGGGAGCTGTTTTTT. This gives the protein CASSSPGQGGELFF.

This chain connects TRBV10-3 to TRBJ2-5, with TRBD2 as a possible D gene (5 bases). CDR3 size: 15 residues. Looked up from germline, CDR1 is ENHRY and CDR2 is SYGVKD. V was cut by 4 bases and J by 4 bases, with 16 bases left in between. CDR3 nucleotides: TGTGCCATCAGTGGGAAGGAGGCTTTGGGAGAGACCCAGTACTTC. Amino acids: CAISGKEALGETQYF.

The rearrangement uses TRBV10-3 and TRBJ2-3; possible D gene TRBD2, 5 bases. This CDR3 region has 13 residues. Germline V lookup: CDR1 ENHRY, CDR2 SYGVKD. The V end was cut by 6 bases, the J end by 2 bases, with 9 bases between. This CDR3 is CAISPRDTDTQYF. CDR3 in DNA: TGTGCCATCAGCCCCCGGGACACAGATACGCAGTATTTT.

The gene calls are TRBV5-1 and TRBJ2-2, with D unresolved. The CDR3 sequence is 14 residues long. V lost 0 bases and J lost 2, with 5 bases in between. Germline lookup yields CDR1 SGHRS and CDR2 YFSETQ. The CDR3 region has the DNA TGCGCCAGCAGCTTGGGTTCTAACACCGGGGAGCTGTTTTTT. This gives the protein CASSLGSNTGELFF.

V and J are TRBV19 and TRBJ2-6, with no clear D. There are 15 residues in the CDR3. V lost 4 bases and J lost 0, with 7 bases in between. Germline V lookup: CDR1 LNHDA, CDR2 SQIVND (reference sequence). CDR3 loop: CASSKSDSGANVLTF. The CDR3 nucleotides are TGTGCCAGTAGTAAATCAGACTCTGGGGCCAACGTCCTGACTTTC.

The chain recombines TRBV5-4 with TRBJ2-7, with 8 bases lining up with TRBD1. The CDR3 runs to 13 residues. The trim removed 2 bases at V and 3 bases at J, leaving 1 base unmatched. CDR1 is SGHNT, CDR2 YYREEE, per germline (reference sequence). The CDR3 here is CASSLQGGYEQYF. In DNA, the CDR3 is TGTGCCAGCAGCTTACAGGGGGGCTACGAGCAGTACTTC. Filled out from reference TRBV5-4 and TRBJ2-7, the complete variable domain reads ETGVTQSPTHLIKTRGQQVTLRCSSQSGHNTVSWYQQALGQGPQFIFQYYREEENGRGNFPPRFSGLQFPNYSSELNVNALELDDSALYLCASSLQGGYEQYFGPGTRLTVT.

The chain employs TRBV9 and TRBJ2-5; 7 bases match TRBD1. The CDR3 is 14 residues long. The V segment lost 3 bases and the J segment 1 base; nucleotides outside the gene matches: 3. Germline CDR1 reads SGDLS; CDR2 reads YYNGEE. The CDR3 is CASSDRDSQETQYF. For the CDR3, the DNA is TGTGCCAGCAGCGACCGGGACAGCCAAGAGACCCAGTACTTC.